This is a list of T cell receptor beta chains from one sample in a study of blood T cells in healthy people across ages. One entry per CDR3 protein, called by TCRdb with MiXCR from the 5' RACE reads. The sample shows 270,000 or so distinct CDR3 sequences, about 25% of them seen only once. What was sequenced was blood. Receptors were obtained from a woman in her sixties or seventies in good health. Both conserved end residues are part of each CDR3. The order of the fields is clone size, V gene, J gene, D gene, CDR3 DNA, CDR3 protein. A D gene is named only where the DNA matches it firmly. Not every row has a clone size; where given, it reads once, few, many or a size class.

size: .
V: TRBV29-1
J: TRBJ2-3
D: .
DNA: TGCAGCGTTGAAGGAACTGGGGACTTCACAGATACGCAGTATTTT
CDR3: CSVEGTGDFTDTQYF

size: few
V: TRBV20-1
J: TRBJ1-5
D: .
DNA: TGCAGTGCTAGAGAGAGTACAGGGTTGGGCAATCAGCCCCAGCATTTT
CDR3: CSARESTGLGNQPQHF

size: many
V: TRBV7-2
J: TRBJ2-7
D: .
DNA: TGTGCCAGCAGCTCCCGGGGAGTATACGAGCAGTACTTC
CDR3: CASSSRGVYEQYF

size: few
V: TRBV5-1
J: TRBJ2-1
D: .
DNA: TGCGCCAGCAGCTTTGTTGGCTCCTACAATGAGCAGTTCTTC
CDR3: CASSFVGSYNEQFF

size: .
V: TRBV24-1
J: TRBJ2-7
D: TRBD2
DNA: TGTGCCACCAGTGATTTGTTAGCGGGACCCTCCTACGAGCAGTACTTC
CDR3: CATSDLLAGPSYEQYF

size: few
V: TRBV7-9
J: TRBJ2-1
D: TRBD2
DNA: TGTGCCAGCAGTTCTCTAGCGGGAGTTGACAATGAGCAGTTCTTC
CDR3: CASSSLAGVDNEQFF

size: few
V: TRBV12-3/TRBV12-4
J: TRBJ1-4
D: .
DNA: TGTGCCAGCAGTTTCCGCGCCGCGAATGAAAAACTGTTTTTT
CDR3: CASSFRAANEKLFF

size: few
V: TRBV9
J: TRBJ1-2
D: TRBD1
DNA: TGTGCCAGCAGCGCGACAGGGGGAAACTATGGCTACACCTTC
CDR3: CASSATGGNYGYTF

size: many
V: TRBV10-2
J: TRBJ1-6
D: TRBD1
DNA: TGCGCCAGCAGTGGGAGACAGGGGAATTCACCCCTCCACTTT
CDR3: CASSGRQGNSPLHF

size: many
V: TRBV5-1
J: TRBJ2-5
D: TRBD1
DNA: TGCGCCAGCAGAGTAATCACGAGGGGGCACCAAGAGACCCAGTACTTC
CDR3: CASRVITRGHQETQYF

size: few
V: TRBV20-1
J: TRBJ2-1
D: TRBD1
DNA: TGCAGTGCTCGCAGGGGGCCCGGGGCCCCGTACAATGAGCAGTTCTTC
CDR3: CSARRGPGAPYNEQFF

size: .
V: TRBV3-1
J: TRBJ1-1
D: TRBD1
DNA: TGTGCCAGCAGCCCCCGCGTCGGGGACAGGGGAGCTTTCTTT
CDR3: CASSPRVGDRGAFF

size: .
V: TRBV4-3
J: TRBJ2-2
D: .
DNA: TGCGCCAGCAGCCAAGATTGGCGGCGCGGCACCGGGGAGCTGTTTTTT
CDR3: CASSQDWRRGTGELFF

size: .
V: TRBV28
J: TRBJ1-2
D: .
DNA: TGTGCCAGCAGTATAGGCGGGAACTATGGCTACACCTTC
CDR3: CASSIGGNYGYTF

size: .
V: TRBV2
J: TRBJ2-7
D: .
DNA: TGTGCCAGCCTAACGGGACGGAAGATCTCCTACGAGCAGTACTTC
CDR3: CASLTGRKISYEQYF

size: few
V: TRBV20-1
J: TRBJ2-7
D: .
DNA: TGCAGTGCCGTACGGGAGCCGTGGTACGAGCAGTACTTC
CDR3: CSAVREPWYEQYF

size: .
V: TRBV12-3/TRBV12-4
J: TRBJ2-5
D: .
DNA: TGTGCCAGCAGGTTGTTTGGGGGAGAGACCCAGTACTTC
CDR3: CASRLFGGETQYF

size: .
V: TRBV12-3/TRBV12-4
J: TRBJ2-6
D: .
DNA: TGTGCCAGCAGCTTCACCCAGAGGGCTGGGGCCAACGTCCTGACTTTC
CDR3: CASSFTQRAGANVLTF

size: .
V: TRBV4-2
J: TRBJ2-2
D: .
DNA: TGTGCCAGCAGCCAAGAATCAAGCGGGTCGAACACCGGGGAGCTGTTTTTT
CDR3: CASSQESSGSNTGELFF

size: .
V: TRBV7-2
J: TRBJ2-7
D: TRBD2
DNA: TGTGCCAGCAGCTCTCACTCGACTAGCGGGAGCTACGAGCAGTACTTC
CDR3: CASSSHSTSGSYEQYF

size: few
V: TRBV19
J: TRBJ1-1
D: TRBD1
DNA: TGTGCCAGTAGTATAGACGGACAGGGTCGGACTGAAGCTTTCTTT
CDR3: CASSIDGQGRTEAFF

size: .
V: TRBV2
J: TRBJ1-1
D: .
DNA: TGTGCCAGCAGCCTAAACGGACAGTACACTGAAGCTTTCTTT
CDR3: CASSLNGQYTEAFF

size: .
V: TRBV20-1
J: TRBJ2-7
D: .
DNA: TGCAGTGCTAGAGGCACACTCTACGAGCAGTACTTC
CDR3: CSARGTLYEQYF

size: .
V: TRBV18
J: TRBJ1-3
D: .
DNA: TGTGCCAGCTCACCCGACGGAAACACCATATATTTT
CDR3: CASSPDGNTIYF

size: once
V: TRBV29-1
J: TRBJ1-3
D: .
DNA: TGCAGCGTTAGGGCGGCTGGAAACACCATATATTTT
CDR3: CSVRAAGNTIYF

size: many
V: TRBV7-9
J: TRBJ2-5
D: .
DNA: TGTGCCAGCAGCTTAGGCCCTGAGACCCAGTACTTC
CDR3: CASSLGPETQYF